The clone carrying this TCR beta chain was found a few times. This CDR3 comprises 15 residues. Germline CDR1 LNHNV, CDR2 YYDKDF (reference sequence). V shed 0 bases and J shed 2 bases, with 10 bases lying between them. These data belong to a study of blood T cell repertoires in COVID-19. Per the study methods: It was from reference gene primer amplification that nucleated cell counts were estimated. The data were produced by immunoSEQ multiplex PCR, yet TCRdb's version contains in-frame clones alone and is incomplete. V, J and clone size are those of that table, while D and trimming were read from the DNA. The sample lists 130,000 to 150,000 clones, approximately 80% occurring once.

This receptor was taken from a human donor in a cohort sampled during active COVID-19. V gene TRBV15 combines with J gene TRBJ1-1; weak D call: TRBD1 (6 bases). The sample comprised peripheral blood. The CDR3 loop is CATSREQGFNTEAFF. The DNA of the CDR3 is TGTGCCACCAGCAGAGAGCAGGGGTTCAACACTGAAGCTTTCTTT.